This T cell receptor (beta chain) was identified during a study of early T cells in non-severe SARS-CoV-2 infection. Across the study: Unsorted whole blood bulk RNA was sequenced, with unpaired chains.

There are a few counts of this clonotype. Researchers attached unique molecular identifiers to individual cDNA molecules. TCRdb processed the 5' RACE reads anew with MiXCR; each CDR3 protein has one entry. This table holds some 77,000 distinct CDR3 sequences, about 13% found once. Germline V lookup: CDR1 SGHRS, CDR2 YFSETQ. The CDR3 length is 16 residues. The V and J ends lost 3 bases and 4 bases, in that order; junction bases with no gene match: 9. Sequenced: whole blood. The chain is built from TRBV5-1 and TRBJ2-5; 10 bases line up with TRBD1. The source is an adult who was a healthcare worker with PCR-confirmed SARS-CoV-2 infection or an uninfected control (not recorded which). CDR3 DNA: TGCGCCAGCAGCTCCGTGATGACAGGGGGCTCAGAGACCCAGTACTTC. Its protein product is CASSSVMTGGSETQYF.